Here is one TCR beta chain with its context. The V and J ends lost 2 bases and 4 bases, in that order; junction bases with no gene match: 11. This CDR3 spans 16 amino acids. Germline assignment: CDR1 GTSNPN and CDR2 SVGIG (reference sequence). This sample is part of a study of CD8+ T cells in alopecia areata. Extraction of RNA preceded its reverse transcription into cDNA, which served as the sequencing template. Assay: immunoSEQ multiplex PCR; the TCRdb copy retains only in-frame clones and omits some. The table lists approximately 89,000 clones, over 40% of them singletons. Sequenced sample: CD4+ T cells sorted from blood. The source of this sequence is a human donor with alopecia areata. The chain couples TRBV30 to TRBJ1-5; 7 nucleotides line up with TRBD1. For the CDR3, the DNA is TGTGCCTGGAGTCAATGGAGTTTGGGACAGAATCAGCCCCAGCATTTT. Translating gives CAWSQWSLGQNQPQHF.